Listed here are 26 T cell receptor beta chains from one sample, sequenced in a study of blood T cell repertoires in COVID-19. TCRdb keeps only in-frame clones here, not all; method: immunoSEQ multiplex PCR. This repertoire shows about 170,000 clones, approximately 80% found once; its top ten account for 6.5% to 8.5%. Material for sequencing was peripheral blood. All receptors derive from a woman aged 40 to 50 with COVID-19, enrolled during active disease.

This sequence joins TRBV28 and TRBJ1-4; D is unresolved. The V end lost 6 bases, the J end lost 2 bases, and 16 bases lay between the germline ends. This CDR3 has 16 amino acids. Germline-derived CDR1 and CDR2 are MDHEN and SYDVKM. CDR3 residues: CASRPPQALTNEKLFF. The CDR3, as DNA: TGTGCCAGCAGGCCTCCCCAAGCGCTCACTAATGAAAAACTGTTTTTT. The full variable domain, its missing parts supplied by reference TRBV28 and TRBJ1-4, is DVKVTQSSRYLVKRTGEKVFLECVQDMDHENMFWYRQDPGLGLRLIYFSYDVKMKEKGDIPEGYSVSREKKERFSLILESASTNQTSMYLCASRPPQALTNEKLFFGSGTQLSVL.

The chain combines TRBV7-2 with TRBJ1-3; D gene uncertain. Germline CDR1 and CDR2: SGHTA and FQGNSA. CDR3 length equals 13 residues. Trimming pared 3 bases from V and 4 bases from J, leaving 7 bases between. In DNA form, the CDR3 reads TGTGCCAGCAGCTTGAGTTTCGGAAACACCATATATTTT. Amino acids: CASSLSFGNTIYF.

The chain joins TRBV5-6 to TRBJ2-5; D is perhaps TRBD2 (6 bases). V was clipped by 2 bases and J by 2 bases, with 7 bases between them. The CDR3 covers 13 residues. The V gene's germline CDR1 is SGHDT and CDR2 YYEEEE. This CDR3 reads CASSFGGQETQYF. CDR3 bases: TGTGCCAGCAGCTTTGGGGGGCAAGAGACCCAGTACTTC.

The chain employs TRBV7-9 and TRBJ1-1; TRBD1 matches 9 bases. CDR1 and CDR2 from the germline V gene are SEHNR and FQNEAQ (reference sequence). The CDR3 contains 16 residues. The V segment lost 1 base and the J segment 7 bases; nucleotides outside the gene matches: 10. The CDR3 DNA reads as TGTGCCAGCAGCTTAGTTGATGTGACAGGGGGAGTTGAAGCTTTCTTT. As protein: CASSLVDVTGGVEAFF.

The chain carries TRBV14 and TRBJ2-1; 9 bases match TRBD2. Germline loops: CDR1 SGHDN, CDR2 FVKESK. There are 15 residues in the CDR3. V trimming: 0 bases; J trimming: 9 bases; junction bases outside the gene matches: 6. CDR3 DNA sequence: TGTGCCAGCAGCCAAGATCGCGGCGGGAGGGTTGAGCAGTTCTTC. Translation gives CASSQDRGGRVEQFF. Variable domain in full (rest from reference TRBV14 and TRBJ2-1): EAGVTQFPSHSVIEKGQTVTLRCDPISGHDNLYWYRRVMGKEIKFLLHFVKESKQDESGMPNNRFLAERTGGTYSTLKVQPAELEDSGVYFCASSQDRGGRVEQFFGPGTRLTVL.

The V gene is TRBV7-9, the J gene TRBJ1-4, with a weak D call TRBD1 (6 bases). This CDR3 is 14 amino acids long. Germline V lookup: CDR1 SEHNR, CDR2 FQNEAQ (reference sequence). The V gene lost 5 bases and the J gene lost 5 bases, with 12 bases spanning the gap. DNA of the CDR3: TGTGCCAGCAGCCGAAGGACAGAAAATGAAAAACTGTTTTTT. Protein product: CASSRRTENEKLFF.

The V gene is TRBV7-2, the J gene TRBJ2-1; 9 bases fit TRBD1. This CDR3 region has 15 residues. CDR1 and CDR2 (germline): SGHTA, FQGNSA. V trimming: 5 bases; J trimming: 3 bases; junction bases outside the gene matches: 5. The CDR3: CASSRTGDGYNEQFF. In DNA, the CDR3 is TGTGCCAGCAGCCGGACAGGGGACGGCTACAATGAGCAGTTCTTC.

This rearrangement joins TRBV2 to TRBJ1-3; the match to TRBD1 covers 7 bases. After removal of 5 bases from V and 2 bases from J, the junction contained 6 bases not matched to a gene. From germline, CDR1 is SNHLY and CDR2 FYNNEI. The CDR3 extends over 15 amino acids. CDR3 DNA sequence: TGTGCCAGCAGTACTGACAGGGTCCCTGGAAACACCATATATTTT. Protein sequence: CASSTDRVPGNTIYF.

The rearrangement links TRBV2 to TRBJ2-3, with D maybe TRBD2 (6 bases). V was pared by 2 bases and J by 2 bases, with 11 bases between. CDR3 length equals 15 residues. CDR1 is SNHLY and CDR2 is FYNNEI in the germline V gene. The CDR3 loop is CASSERDFNTDTQYF. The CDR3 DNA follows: TGTGCCAGCAGTGAACGGGACTTCAACACAGATACGCAGTATTTT. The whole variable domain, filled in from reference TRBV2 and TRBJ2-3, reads EPEVTQTPSHQVTQMGQEVILRCVPISNHLYFYWYRQILGQKVEFLVSFYNNEISEKSEIFDDQFSVERPDGSNFTLKIRSTKLEDSAMYFCASSERDFNTDTQYFGPGTRLTVL.

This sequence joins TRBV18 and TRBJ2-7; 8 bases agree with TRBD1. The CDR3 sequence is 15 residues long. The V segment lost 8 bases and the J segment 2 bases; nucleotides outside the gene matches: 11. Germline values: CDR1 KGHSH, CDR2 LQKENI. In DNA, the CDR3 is TGTGCCAGCCGAAGAGGGACAGGCGGAACCTACGAGCAGTACTTC. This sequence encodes CASRRGTGGTYEQYF.

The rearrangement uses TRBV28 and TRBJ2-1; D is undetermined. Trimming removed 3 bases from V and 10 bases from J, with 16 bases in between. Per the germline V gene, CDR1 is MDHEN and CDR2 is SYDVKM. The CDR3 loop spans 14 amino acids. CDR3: CASSFRSRLVEQFF. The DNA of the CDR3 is TGTGCCAGCAGTTTCAGATCTCGACTCGTGGAGCAGTTCTTC.

CDR3 sequence reads: CASSSTSGIRFYEQYF. The CDR3 coding sequence is TGTGCCAGCAGTTCGACTAGCGGGATACGATTCTACGAGCAGTACTTC. The chain recombines TRBV28 with TRBJ2-7; TRBD2 matches 11 bases. Germline V gene sequence: CDR1 MDHEN, CDR2 SYDVKM. Unmatched junction bases numbered 8, after V lost 4 bases and J lost 3 bases. The CDR3 extends over 16 amino acids.

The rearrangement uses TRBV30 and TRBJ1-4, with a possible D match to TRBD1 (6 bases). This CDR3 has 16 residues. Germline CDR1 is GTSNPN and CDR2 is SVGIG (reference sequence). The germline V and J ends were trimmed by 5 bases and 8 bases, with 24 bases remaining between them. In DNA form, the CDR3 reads TGTGCCTGGGGCCAAAAGGGAGGGGGTATAGGCGAAAAACTGTTTTTT. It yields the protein CAWGQKGGGIGEKLFF.

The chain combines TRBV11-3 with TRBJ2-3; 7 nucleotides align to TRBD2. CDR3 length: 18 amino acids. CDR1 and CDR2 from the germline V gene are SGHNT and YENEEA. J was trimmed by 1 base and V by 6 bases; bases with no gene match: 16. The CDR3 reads CASSTGTTPIPGTDTQYF. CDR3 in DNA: TGTGCCAGCAGTACCGGGACTACTCCTATACCGGGCACAGATACGCAGTATTTT.

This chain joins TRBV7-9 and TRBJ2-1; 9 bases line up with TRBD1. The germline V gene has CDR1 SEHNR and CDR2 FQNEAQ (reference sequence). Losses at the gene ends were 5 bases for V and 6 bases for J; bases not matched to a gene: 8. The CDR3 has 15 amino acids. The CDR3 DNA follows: TGTGCCAGCAGCGATAGGACAGGGGCAGGCAATGAGCAGTTCTTC. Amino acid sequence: CASSDRTGAGNEQFF.

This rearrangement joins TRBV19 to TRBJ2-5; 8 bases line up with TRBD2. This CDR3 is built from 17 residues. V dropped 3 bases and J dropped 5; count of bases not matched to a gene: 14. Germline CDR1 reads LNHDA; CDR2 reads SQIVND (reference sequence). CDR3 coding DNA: TGTGCCAGTAGTATTCAGACCGGGAGGGGTCTTGGTGAGACCCAGTACTTC. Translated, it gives CASSIQTGRGLGETQYF.

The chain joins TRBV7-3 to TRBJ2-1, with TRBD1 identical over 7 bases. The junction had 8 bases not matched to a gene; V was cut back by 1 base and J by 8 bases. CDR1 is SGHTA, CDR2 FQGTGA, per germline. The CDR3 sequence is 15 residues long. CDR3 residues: CASSLNGQGVYEQFF. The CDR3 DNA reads TGTGCCAGCAGCTTAAATGGGCAGGGGGTATATGAGCAGTTCTTC.

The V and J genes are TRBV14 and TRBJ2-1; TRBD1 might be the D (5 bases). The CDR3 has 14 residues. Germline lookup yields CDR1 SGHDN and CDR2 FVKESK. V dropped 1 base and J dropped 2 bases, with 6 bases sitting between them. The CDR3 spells CASSQGGPYNEQFF. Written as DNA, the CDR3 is TGTGCCAGCAGCCAAGGGGGCCCCTACAATGAGCAGTTCTTC.

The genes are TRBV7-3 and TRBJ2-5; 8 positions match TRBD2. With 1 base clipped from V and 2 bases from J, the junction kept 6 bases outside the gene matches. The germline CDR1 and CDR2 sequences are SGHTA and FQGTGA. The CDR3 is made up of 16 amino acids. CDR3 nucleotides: TGTGCCAGCAGCTTAATGGGACTAGGGGGACAAGAGACCCAGTACTTC. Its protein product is CASSLMGLGGQETQYF.

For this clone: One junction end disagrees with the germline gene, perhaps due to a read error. DNA for the CDR3: TGTGCTAGCAGCCCCAGGACTAGCGGGAGCACCGGGGAGCTGTTTTTT. Protein: CASSPRTSGSTGELFF. V and J are TRBV7-7 and TRBJ2-2, with 13 positions matching TRBD2. The CDR3 sequence is 16 residues long. The germline gives CDR1 SSHAT, CDR2 FNYEAQ (reference sequence).

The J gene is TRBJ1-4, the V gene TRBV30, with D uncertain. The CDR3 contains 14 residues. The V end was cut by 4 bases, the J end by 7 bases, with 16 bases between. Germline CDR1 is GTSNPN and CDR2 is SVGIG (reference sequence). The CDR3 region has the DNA TGTGCCTGGAACCACCGGGGAATCAGTGAAAAACTGTTTTTT. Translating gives CAWNHRGISEKLFF.

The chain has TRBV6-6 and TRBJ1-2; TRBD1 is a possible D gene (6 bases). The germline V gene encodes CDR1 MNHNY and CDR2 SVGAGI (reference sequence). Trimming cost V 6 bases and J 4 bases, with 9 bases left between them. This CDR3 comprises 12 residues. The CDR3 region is CASRDRLYGYTF. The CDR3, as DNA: TGTGCCAGCAGAGACAGGCTCTATGGCTACACCTTC.

CDR3 loop: CASSLLAVSGNSYEQYF. The CDR3, as DNA: TGTGCCAGCAGTTTATTGGCCGTTAGCGGGAACTCCTACGAGCAGTACTTC. The genes are TRBV27 and TRBJ2-7; TRBD2 aligns across 8 bases. Germline V gene sequence: CDR1 MNHEY, CDR2 SMNVEV (reference sequence). Germline trimming cut 1 base from V and 0 bases from J; bases unmatched to any gene: 8. The CDR3 is made up of 17 amino acids.

CDR3 sequence reads: CSVEAGDRGIYNEQFF. As DNA, the CDR3 is TGCAGCGTTGAAGCGGGGGACAGGGGTATTTACAATGAGCAGTTCTTC. The V and J genes are TRBV29-1 and TRBJ2-1; 10 nucleotides agree with TRBD1. The CDR3 contains 16 residues. V shed 1 base and J 4 bases; nucleotides not matched to a gene: 7. Germline CDR1 SQVTM, CDR2 ANQGSEA.

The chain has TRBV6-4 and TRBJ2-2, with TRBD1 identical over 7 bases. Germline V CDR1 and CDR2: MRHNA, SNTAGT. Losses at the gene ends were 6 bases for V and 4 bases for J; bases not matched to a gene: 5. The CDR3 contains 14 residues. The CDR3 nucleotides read TGTGCCAGCAGCAGGGGGTACGGCACCGGGGAGCTGTTTTTT. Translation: CASSRGYGTGELFF.

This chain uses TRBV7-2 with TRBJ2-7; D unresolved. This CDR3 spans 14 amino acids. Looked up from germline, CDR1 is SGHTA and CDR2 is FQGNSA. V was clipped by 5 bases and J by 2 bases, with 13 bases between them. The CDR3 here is CASSPHNGPYEQYF. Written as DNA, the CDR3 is TGTGCCAGCAGCCCACATAATGGGCCCTACGAGCAGTACTTC.